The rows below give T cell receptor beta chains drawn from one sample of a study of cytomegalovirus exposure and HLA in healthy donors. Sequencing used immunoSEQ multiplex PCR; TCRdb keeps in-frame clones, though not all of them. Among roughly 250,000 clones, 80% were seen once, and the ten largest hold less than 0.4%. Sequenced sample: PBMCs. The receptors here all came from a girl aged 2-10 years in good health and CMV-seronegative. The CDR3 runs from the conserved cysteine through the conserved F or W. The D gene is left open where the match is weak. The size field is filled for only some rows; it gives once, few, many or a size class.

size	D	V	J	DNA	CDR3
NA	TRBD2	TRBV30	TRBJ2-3	TGTGCCTGGAGTCTTAGCGGGGACACGCAGTATTTT	CAWSLSGDTQYF
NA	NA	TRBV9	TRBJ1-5	TGTGCCAGCAGCGTAGGGGGAGGCAATCAGCCCCAGCATTTT	CASSVGGGNQPQHF
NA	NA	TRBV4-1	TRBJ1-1	TGCACCAGCAGCCAAGGTTCAGCGATAAACACTGAAGCTTTCTTT	CTSSQGSAINTEAFF
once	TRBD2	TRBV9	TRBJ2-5	TGTGCCAGCAGCGTAGATGGGGCGGGAGGGCTTGAGACCCAGTACTTC	CASSVDGAGGLETQYF
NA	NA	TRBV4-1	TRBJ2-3	TGCGCCAGCAGCCAAACATTCACAGATACGCAGTATTTT	CASSQTFTDTQYF
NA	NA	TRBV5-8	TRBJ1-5	TGTGCCAGCAGCTTTGAGGTCCTTCAGCCCCAGCATTTT	CASSFEVLQPQHF
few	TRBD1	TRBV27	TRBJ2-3	TGTGCCAGCACACGGTTGACAGGGGGATCCACAGATACGCAGTATTTT	CASTRLTGGSTDTQYF
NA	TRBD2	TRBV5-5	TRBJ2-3	TGTGCCAGCAGCTTCATGCGGGGGGGCACAGATACGCAGTATTTT	CASSFMRGGTDTQYF
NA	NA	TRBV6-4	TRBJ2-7	TGTGCCAGCAGGCACGGAAGGACAGCCGACTACGAGCAGTACTTC	CASRHGRTADYEQYF
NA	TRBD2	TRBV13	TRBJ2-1	TGTGCCAGCAGCCCTAGCGGGAGTGGAAGGAATGAGCAGTTCTTC	CASSPSGSGRNEQFF
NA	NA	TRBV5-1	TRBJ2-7	TGCGCCAGCAGCGTATCGGGGAGCTCCTACGAGCAGTACTTC	CASSVSGSSYEQYF
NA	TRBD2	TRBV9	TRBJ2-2	TGTGCCAGCGGGACTAGCGGGGGGGAATACACCGGGGAGCTGTTTTTT	CASGTSGGEYTGELFF
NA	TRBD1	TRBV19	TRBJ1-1	TGTGCCAGTAGTATACAACAGGGGGCGCGAGAATCTGAAGCTTTCTTT	CASSIQQGARESEAFF
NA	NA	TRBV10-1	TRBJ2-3	TGCGCCAGCAGTGAGGGGAGAGATACGCAGTATTTT	CASSEGRDTQYF
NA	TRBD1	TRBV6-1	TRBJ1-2	TGTGCCAGCAGCGAGACAGGGTTGAACTATGGCTACACCTTC	CASSETGLNYGYTF
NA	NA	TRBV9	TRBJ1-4	TGTGCCAGCAGCGTAGAAGGGGCGATTAATGAAAAACTGTTTTTT	CASSVEGAINEKLFF
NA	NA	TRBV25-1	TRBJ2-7	TGTGCCAGCAGCCTCGGGAGCTCCTACGAGCAGTACTTC	CASSLGSSYEQYF
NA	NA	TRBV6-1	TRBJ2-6	TGTGCCAGCAGTGAACGCGGCGCTGGGGCCAACGTCCTGACTTTC	CASSERGAGANVLTF
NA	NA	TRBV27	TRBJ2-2	TGTGCCAGCAGTTTTTACAGGGCTACCGGGGAGCTGTTTTTT	CASSFYRATGELFF
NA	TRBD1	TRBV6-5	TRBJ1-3	TGTGCCAGCAGTAGGGGGGACAGTGGAAACACCATATATTTT	CASSRGDSGNTIYF
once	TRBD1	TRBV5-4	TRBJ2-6	TGTGCCAGCAGCGTCGACAGGGCTGGGGCCAACGTCCTGACTTTC	CASSVDRAGANVLTF
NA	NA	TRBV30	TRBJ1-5	TGTGCCTGGGCCCTTAGAGGCAGGGGTAATCAGCCCCAGCATTTT	CAWALRGRGNQPQHF
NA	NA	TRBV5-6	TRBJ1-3	TGTGCCAGCAGCTTCATATCGAGGAACCTACTCTCTGGAAACACCATATATTTT	CASSFISRNLLSGNTIYF
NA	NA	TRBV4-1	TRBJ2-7	TGCGCCAGCAGCCGAGGAGACAGGTCAGCTTTTTACGAGCAGTACTTC	CASSRGDRSAFYEQYF
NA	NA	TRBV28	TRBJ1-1	TGTGCCAGCAGTTTTAATTCCGGGTTCGGCACTGAAGCTTTCTTT	CASSFNSGFGTEAFF
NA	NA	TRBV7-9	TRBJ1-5	TGTGCCAGCAGCTTATACAAAGATCAGCCCCAGCATTTT	CASSLYKDQPQHF
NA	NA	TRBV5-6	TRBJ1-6	TGTGCCAGCAGCCGGGGTGATGTTGGGTATAATTCACCCCTCCACTTT	CASSRGDVGYNSPLHF
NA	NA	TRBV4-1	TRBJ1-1	TGCGCCAGCAGCCAAGCTTATCGGGGAGTAAGCTACACTGAAGCTTTCTTT	CASSQAYRGVSYTEAFF
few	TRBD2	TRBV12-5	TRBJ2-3	TGTGCTAGTGGTATAAGCGCCTGGACTAGCGGGGGGGCATCCGATACGCAGTATTTT	CASGISAWTSGGASDTQYF
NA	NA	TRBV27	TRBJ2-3	TGTGCCAGCAGTTGGGCGGTAGCGGCAGATACGCAGTATTTT	CASSWAVAADTQYF
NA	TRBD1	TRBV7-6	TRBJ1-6	TGTGCCAGCAGCTTATCCCCCCTGGGACAGCCGGACATGAATTCACCCCTCCACTTT	CASSLSPLGQPDMNSPLHF
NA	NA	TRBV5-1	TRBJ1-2	TGCGCCAGCAGCTTGGGCGGCAGCCATGGCTACACCTTC	CASSLGGSHGYTF
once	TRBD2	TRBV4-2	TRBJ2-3	TGTGCCAGCAGCCAGTCTAGCGGGGTGGATACGCAGTATTTT	CASSQSSGVDTQYF
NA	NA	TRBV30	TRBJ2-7	TGTGCCTGGGAATTCGGCTACGAGCAGTACTTC	CAWEFGYEQYF
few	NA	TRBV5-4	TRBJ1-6	TGTGCCAGCAGGGACAGCCCAAACCTCACCCTCCACTTT	CASRDSPNLTLHF
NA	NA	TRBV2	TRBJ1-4	TGTGCCAGCAGGGACCCCGGGGCTAATGAAAAACTGTTTTTT	CASRDPGANEKLFF
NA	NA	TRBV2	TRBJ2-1	TGTGCCAGCAGTGACGGGGTTTACAATGAGCAGTTCTTC	CASSDGVYNEQFF
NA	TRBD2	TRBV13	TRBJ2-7	TGTGCCAGCAGCTCCGGGACTAGCGTCGACGAGCAGTACTTC	CASSSGTSVDEQYF
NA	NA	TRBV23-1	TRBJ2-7	TGCGCCAGCAGTCAATTGCCAGGGGTTTACGAGCAGTACTTC	CASSQLPGVYEQYF
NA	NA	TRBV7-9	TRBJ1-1	TGTGCCAGCAGCCCCGCGAGTCGGTACACTGAAGCTTTCTTT	CASSPASRYTEAFF
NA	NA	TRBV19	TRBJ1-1	TGTGCCAGTAATGGAGACACTGAAGCTTTCTTT	CASNGDTEAFF
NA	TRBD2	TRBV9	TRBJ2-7	TGTGCCAGTGATGGTAGCGGGAGGGGTTACGAGCAGTACTTC	CASDGSGRGYEQYF
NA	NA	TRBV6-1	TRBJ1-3	TGTGCCAGCCGACGACTCGGCTCTGGAAACACCATATATTTT	CASRRLGSGNTIYF
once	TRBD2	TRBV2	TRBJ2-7	TGTGCCAGCAGGGATGCGGGGGGGATGTTCTACGAGCAGTACTTC	CASRDAGGMFYEQYF
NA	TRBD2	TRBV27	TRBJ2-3	TGTGCCAGCAGTACCGGACTAGCGGGAATAATAGATACGCAGTATTTT	CASSTGLAGIIDTQYF
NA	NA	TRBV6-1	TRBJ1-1	TGTGCCAGCAGTGCCCAGTGGAACACTGAAGCTTTCTTT	CASSAQWNTEAFF
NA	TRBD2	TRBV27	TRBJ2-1	TGTGCCAGCAGTTCCAGCGGGAGACGGAATGAGCAGTTCTTC	CASSSSGRRNEQFF
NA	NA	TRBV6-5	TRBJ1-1	TGTGCCAGCAGTTACTTGAGCGAAGCTTTCTTT	CASSYLSEAFF
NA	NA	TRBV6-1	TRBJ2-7	TGTGCCAGCAATCGTAAGGGGGGGGAGGCCTACGAGCAGTACTTC	CASNRKGGEAYEQYF
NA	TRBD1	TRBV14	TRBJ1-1	TGTGCCAGCAGCCAAGGTCCGGACAGGTCGGGTGGGGCTTTCTTT	CASSQGPDRSGGAFF
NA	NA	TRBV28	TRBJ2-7	TGTGCCAGCAGTTTTGGGCAAGACTACGAGCAGTACTTC	CASSFGQDYEQYF
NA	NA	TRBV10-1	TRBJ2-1	TGCGCCAGCGCCAGAGCCCCGGGACACTGGAGCTCCTACAATGAGCAGTTCTTC	CASARAPGHWSSYNEQFF
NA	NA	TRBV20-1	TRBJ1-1	TGCAGTGCTAAACAGTTGACTGAAGCTTTCTTT	CSAKQLTEAFF
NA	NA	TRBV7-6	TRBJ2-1	TGTGCCAGCAGCTCCTCACCGAGCGGACACAATGAGCAGTTCTTC	CASSSSPSGHNEQFF
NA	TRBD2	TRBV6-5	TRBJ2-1	TGTGCCAGCAGTTACGGGGCGGGAGCCTACAATGAGCAGTTCTTC	CASSYGAGAYNEQFF
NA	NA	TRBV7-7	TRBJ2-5	TGTGCCAGCAGCTTTCAGGGAAACCAAGAGACCCAGTACTTC	CASSFQGNQETQYF